This T cell receptor (beta chain) came from a study of T cells in Graves' hyperthyroidism and ophthalmopathy. Germline V gives CDR1 LNHDA, CDR2 SQIVND (reference sequence). Trimming stripped 8 bases from V and 6 bases from J, with 13 bases between. The CDR3 is made up of 12 amino acids. Amplified TCR beta CDR3 regions derived from RNA transcripts. The primer set for the first-round RT-PCR of the TCR CDR3 was HTBI. TCRdb re-analysed the multiplex PCR reads in MiXCR, keeping a single row per CDR3 protein. The sample includes approximately 360,000 distinct CDR3 sequences, 20% to 25% seen only once; the top ten take about 70%. General observations from the study: Most clonotypes expanded in the thyroid (above 0.001) were also present in blood.

Notes on this clonotype: The antigen is undetermined.

Sample: blood. The J gene is TRBJ1-1, the V gene TRBV19; D is perhaps TRBD1 (5 bases). The origin of this receptor is a man aged 45-65 years with Graves' hyperthyroidism. The chain's CDR3 is CASWGDLPEAFF. The CDR3 DNA follows: TGTGCCAGTTGGGGGGACCTCCCTGAAGCTTTCTTT.